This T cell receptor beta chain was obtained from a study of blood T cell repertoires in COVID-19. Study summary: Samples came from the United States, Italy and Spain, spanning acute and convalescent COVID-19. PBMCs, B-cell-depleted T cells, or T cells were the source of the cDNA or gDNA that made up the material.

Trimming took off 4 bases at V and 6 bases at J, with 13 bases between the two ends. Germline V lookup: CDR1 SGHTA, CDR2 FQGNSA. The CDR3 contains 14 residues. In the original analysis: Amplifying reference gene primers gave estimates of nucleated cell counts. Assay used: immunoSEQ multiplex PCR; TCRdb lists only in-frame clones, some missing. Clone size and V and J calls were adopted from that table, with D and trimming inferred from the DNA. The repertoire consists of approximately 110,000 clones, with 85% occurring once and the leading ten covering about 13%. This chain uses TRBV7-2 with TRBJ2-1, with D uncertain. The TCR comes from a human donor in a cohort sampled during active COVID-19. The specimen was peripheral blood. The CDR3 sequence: CASSSLTWLNEQFF. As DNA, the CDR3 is TGTGCCAGCAGCTCCCTCACCTGGCTCAATGAGCAGTTCTTC.